This TCR beta chain derives from a study of technical replicates of blood from a handful of donors. The repertoire was sequenced with immunoSEQ multiplex PCR; TCRdb's copy has only in-frame clones and lacks some. The table lists fewer than 80,000 clones, around nine tenths of them singletons, with 4% to 5.5% in the top ten. Sequenced sample: PBMCs. The TCR comes from a human donor in good health. Some clones in this sample may be carry-over from other donors' samples.

The CDR3 spells CASHDRGLTEKLFF. CDR3 coding DNA: TGTGCCAGTCATGACAGAGGCCTAACTGAAAAACTGTTTTTT. V gene TRBV19 combines with J gene TRBJ1-4; maybe TRBD1 (5 bases). Trimming removed 8 bases from V and 7 bases from J, with 17 bases in between. Germline assignment: CDR1 LNHDA and CDR2 SQIVND (reference sequence). This CDR3 comprises 14 residues.